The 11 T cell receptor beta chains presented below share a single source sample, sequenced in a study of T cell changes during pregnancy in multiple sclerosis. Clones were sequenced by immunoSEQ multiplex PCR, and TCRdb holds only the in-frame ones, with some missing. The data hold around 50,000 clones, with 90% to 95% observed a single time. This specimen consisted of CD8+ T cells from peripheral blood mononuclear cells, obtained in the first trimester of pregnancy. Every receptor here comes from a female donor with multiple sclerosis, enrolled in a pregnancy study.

The CDR3 nucleotides are TGTGCCAGCAGTCCGCATCACAGGGACGCGGGGAACACTGAAGCTTTCTTT. It specifies CASSPHHRDAGNTEAFF. The chain employs TRBV27 and TRBJ1-1; D perhaps matches TRBD1 (6 bases). The germline CDR1 and CDR2 sequences are MNHEY and SMNVEV (reference sequence). The CDR3 contains 17 residues. The ends were cut back, 5 bases at V and 1 base at J, with 20 bases in the middle.

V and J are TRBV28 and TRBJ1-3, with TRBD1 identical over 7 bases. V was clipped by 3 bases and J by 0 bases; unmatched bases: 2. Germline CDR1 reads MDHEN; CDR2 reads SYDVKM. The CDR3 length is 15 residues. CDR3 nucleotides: TGTGCCAGCAGTTTGGACAGGAGCTCTGGAAACACCATATATTTT. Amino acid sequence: CASSLDRSSGNTIYF.

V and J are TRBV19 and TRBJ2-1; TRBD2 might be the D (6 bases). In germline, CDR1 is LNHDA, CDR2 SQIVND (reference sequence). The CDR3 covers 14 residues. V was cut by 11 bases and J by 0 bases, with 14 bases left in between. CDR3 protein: CASAPSVSYNEQFF. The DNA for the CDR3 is TGTGCCTCGGCGCCTAGCGTCTCCTACAATGAGCAGTTCTTC.

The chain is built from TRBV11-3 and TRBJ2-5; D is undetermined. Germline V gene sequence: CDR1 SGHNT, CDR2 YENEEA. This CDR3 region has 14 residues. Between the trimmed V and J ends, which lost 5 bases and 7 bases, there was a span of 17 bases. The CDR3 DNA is TGTGCCAGCAGCCCGAGACAAGGTATAGGGACCCAGTACTTC. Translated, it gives CASSPRQGIGTQYF.

The CDR3 is CASSLYSGRSTDTQYF. The CDR3 DNA follows: TGTGCCAGCAGTTTATACAGCGGGAGGAGCACAGATACGCAGTATTTT. The gene calls are TRBV28 and TRBJ2-3, with 9 bases fitting TRBD2. The germline CDR1 and CDR2 sequences are MDHEN and SYDVKM. This CDR3 comprises 16 residues. After removal of 1 base from V and 0 bases from J, the junction contained 2 bases not matched to a gene.

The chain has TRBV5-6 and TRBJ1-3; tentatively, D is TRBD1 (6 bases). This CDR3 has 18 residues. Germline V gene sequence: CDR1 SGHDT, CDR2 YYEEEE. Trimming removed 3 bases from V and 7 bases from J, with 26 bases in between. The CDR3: CASSSGAPPWTTRNTIYF. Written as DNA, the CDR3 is TGTGCCAGCAGCTCAGGGGCTCCTCCTTGGACCACTCGGAACACCATATATTTT.

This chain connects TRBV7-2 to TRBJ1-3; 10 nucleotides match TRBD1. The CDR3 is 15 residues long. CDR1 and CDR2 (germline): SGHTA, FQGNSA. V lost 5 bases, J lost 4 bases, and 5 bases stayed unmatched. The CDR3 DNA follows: TGTGCCAGCAGCCGGGACAGGGGATCGGGAAACACCATATATTTT. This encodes CASSRDRGSGNTIYF.

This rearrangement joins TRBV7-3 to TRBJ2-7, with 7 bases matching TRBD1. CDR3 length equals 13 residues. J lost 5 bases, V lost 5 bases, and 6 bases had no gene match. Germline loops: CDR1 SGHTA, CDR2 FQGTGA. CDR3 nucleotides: TGTGCCAGCAGCGTCGGGACAGAGGACGAGCAGTACTTC. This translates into CASSVGTEDEQYF. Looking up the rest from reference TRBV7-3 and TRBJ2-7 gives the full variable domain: GAGVSQTPSNKVTEKGKYVELRCDPISGHTALYWYRQSLGQGPEFLIYFQGTGAADDSGLPNDRFFAVRPEGSVSTLKIQRTERGDSAVYLCASSVGTEDEQYFGPGTRLTVT.

For the CDR3, the DNA is TGTGCCAGCAGCTTAGAAATACAGGGGTCGGAGCTGTTTTTT. Its protein product is CASSLEIQGSELFF. The chain couples TRBV13 to TRBJ2-2; TRBD1 matches 7 bases. Germline values: CDR1 PRHDT, CDR2 FYEKMQ (reference sequence). This CDR3 spans 14 amino acids. V shed 1 base and J 10 bases; nucleotides not matched to a gene: 6.

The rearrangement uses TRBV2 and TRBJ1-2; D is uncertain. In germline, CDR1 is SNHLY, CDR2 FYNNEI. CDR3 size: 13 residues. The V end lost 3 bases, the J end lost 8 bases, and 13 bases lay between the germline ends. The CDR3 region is CASSDELVEGYTF. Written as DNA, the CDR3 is TGTGCCAGCAGTGATGAATTGGTGGAGGGCTACACCTTC.

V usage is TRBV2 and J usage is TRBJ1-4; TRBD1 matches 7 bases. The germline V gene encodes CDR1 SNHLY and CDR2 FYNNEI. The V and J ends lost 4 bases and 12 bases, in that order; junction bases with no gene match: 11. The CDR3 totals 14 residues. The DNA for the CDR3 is TGTGCCAGCAGTGGCGAGAGGACAGGCTTCGAACTGTTTTTT. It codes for CASSGERTGFELFF.